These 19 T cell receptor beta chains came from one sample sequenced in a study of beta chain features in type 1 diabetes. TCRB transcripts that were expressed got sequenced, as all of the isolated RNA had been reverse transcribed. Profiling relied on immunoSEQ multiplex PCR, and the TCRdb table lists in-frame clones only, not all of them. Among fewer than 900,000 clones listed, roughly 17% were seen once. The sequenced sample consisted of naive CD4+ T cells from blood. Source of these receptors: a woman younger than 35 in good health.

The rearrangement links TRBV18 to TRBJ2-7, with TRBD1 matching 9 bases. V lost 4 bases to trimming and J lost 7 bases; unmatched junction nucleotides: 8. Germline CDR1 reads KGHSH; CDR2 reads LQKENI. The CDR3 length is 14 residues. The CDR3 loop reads CASSRDRGVVEQYF. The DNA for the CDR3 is TGTGCCAGCTCACGAGACAGGGGGGTCGTTGAGCAGTACTTC.

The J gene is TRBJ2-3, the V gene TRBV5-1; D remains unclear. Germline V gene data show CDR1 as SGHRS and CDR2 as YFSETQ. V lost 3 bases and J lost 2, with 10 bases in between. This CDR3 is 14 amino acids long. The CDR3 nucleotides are TGCGCCAGCAGCTCAGGCGGTTACACAGATACGCAGTATTTT. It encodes CASSSGGYTDTQYF.

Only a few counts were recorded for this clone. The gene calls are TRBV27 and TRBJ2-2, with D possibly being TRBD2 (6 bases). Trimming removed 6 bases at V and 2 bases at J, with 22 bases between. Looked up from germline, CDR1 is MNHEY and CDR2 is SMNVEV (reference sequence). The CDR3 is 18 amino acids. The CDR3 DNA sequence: TGTGCCAGCAGGCCTTTAGCGGTGGGGGTCATTAACACCGGGGAGCTGTTTTTT. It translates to CASRPLAVGVINTGELFF.

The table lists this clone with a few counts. CDR3 in amino acids: CASSLGTRGSTDTQYF. CDR3 sequence (DNA): TGTGCCAGCAGCTTGGGGACTAGGGGAAGCACAGATACGCAGTATTTT. The genes are TRBV5-6 and TRBJ2-3; 7 bases fit TRBD2. The CDR3 length is 16 residues. Germline trimming cut 0 bases from V and 0 bases from J; bases unmatched to any gene: 4. CDR1 SGHDT and CDR2 YYEEEE come from the germline V gene. Full variable domain (missing parts from reference TRBV5-6 and TRBJ2-3): DAGVTQSPTHLIKTRGQQVTLRCSPKSGHDTVSWYQQALGQGPQFIFQYYEEEERQRGNFPDRFSGHQFPNYSSELNVNALLLGDSALYLCASSLGTRGSTDTQYFGPGTRLTVL.

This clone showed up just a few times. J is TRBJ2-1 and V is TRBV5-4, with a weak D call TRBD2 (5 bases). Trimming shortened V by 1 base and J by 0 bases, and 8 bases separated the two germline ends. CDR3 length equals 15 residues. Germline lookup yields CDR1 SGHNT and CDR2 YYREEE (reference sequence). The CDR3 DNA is TGTGCCAGCAGCTTGTTAGAGGGCTCCTACAATGAGCAGTTCTTC. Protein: CASSLLEGSYNEQFF.

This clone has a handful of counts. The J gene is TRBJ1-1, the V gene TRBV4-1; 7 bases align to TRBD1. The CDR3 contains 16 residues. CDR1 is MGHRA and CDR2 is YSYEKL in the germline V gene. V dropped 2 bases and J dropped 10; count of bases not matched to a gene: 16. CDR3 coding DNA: TGCGCCAGCAGCCAAATCGGGACAGAGGAACACTGTGCAGCTTTCTTT. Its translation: CASSQIGTEEHCAAFF.

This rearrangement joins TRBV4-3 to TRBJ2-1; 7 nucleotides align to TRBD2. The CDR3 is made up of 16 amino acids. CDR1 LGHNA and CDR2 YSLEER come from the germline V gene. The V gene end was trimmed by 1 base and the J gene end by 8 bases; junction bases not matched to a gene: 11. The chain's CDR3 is CASSQVVGAGEDEQFF. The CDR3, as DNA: TGCGCCAGCAGCCAAGTGGTCGGCGCGGGAGAGGATGAGCAGTTCTTC.

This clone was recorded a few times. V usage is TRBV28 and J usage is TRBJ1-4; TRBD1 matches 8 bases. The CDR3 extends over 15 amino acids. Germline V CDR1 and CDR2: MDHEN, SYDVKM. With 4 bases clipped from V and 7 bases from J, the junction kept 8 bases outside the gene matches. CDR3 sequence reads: CASSSAGTGREKLFF. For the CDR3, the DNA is TGTGCCAGCAGTTCCGCCGGGACAGGTCGTGAAAAACTGTTTTTT.

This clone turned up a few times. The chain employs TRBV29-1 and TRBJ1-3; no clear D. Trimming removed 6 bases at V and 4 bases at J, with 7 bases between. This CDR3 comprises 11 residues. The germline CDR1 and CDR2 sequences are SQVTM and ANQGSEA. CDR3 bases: TGCAGCGTCCAGGCGGGAAACACCATATATTTT. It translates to CSVQAGNTIYF.

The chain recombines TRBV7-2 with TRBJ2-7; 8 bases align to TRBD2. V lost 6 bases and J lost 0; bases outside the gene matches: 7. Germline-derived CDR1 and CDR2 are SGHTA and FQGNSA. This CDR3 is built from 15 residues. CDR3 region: CASSWGGTSSYEQYF. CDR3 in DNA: TGTGCCAGCAGTTGGGGCGGGACTAGCTCCTACGAGCAGTACTTC.

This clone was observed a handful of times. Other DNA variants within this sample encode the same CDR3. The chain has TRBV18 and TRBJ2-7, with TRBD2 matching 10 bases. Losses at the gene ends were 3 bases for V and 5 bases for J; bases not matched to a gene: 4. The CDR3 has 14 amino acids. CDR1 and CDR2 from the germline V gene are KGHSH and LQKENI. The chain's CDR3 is CASSPGLAGDEQYF. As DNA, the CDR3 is TGTGCCAGCTCACCGGGCCTAGCGGGAGACGAGCAGTACTTC.

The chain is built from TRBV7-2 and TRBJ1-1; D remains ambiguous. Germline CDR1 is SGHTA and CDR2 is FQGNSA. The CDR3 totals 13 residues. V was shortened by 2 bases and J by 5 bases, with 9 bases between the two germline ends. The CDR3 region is CASSLHGGTEAFF. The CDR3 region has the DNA TGTGCCAGCAGCTTACACGGCGGGACTGAAGCTTTCTTT.

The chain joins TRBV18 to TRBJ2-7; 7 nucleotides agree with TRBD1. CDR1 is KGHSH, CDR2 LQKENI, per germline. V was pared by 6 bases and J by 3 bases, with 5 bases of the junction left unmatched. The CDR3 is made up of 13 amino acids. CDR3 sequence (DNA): TGTGCCAGCTCGAGGGACAGCAACTACGAGCAGTACTTC. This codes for CASSRDSNYEQYF.

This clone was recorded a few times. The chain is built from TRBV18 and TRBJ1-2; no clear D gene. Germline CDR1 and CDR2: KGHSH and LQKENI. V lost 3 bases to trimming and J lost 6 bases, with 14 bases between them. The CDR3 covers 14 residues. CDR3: CASSPGGVPDGYTF. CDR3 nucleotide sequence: TGTGCCAGCTCACCGGGCGGAGTCCCGGATGGCTACACCTTC. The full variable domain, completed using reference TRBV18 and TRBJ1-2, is NAGVMQNPRHLVRRRGQEARLRCSPMKGHSHVYWYRQLPEEGLKFMVYLQKENIIDESGMPKERFSAEFPKEGPSILRIQQVVRGDSAAYFCASSPGGVPDGYTFGSGTRLTVV.

CDR3 protein: CASSLPGDGYTF. The CDR3 DNA reads TGTGCCAGCAGTTTACCAGGTGATGGCTACACCTTC. The V call is TRBV28, the J call TRBJ1-2; D is ambiguous. Germline V CDR1 and CDR2: MDHEN, SYDVKM. The V gene lost 2 bases and the J gene lost 6 bases, with 7 bases spanning the gap. This CDR3 region has 12 residues.

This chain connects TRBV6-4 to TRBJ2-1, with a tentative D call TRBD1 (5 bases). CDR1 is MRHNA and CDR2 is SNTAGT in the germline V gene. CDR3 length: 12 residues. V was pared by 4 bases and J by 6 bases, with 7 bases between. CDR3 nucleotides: TGTGCCAGCAGTGTAGGGGTCAATGAGCAGTTCTTC. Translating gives CASSVGVNEQFF.

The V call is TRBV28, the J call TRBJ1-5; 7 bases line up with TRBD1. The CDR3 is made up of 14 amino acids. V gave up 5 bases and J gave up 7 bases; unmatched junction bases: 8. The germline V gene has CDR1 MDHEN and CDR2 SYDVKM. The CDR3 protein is CASSLTGFGQPQHF. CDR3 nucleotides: TGTGCCAGCAGTCTGACAGGGTTCGGGCAGCCCCAGCATTTT.

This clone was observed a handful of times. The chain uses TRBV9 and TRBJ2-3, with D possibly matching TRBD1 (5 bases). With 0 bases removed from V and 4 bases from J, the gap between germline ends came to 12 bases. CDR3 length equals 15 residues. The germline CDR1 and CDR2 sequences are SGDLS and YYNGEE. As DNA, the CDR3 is TGTGCCAGCAGCGTAGCTGGGCAGGGCGCAGATACGCAGTATTTT. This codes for CASSVAGQGADTQYF. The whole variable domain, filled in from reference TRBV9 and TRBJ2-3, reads DSGVTQTPKHLITATGQRVTLRCSPRSGDLSVYWYQQSLDQGLQFLIQYYNGEERAKGNILERFSAQQFPDLHSELNLSSLELGDSALYFCASSVAGQGADTQYFGPGTRLTVL.

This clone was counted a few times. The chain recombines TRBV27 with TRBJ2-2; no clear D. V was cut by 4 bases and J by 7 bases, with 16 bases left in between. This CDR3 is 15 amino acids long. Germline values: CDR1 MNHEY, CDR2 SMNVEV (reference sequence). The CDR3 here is CASSSQKAAFGELFF. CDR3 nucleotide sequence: TGTGCCAGCAGTTCCCAGAAGGCGGCCTTCGGGGAGCTGTTTTTT.